Below are 18 T cell receptor beta chains sequenced from a single sample in a study of cytomegalovirus exposure and HLA in healthy donors. PCR primers comprised 60 Vbeta and 13 Jbeta primers. Some clones are missing from TCRdb's copy, which holds only in-frame ones; the method was immunoSEQ multiplex PCR. The sample records roughly 36,000 clones, around 70% being singletons. Source material: PBMCs. The receptor set was obtained from a man younger than 45 in good health and CMV-seronegative.

The chain carries TRBV7-9 and TRBJ2-2; 9 bases align to TRBD2. The junction had 11 bases not matched to a gene; V was cut back by 3 bases and J by 0 bases. The germline CDR1 and CDR2 sequences are SEHNR and FQNEAQ (reference sequence). This CDR3 is 19 amino acids long. The CDR3 sequence: CASSLWRVTSGTNTGELFF. As DNA, the CDR3 is TGTGCCAGCAGCTTGTGGCGTGTGACTAGCGGTACGAACACCGGGGAGCTGTTTTTT.

The CDR3 sequence is CASRSPGGISSYEQYF. The CDR3 DNA reads as TGTGCCAGCAGGTCCCCTGGAGGGATCAGCTCCTACGAGCAGTACTTC. J is TRBJ2-7 and V is TRBV28; D is possibly TRBD2 (6 bases). The CDR3 loop spans 16 amino acids. Between the trimmed V and J ends, which lost 6 bases and 0 bases, there was a span of 18 bases. Germline loops: CDR1 MDHEN, CDR2 SYDVKM.

This chain links TRBV28 with TRBJ2-5, with D perhaps TRBD2 (6 bases). The better agreement between TRBJ2-7 and the DNA end casts doubt on the J call. Germline V lookup: CDR1 MDHEN, CDR2 SYDVKM. The CDR3 is made up of 14 amino acids. CDR3 sequence reads: CASAGSQATYEQYF. DNA of the CDR3: TGTGCCAGTGCGGGATCACAGGCCACCTACGAGCAGTACTTC.

There are a few counts of this clone. V usage is TRBV4-1 and J usage is TRBJ2-1; 8 bases agree with TRBD2. The CDR3 runs 15 residues. Germline assignment: CDR1 MGHRA and CDR2 YSYEKL. The trim removed 5 bases at V and 6 bases at J, leaving 9 bases unmatched. The CDR3: CASSAGGGRRNEQFF. CDR3 bases: TGCGCCAGCAGCGCGGGGGGCGGGAGGCGCAATGAGCAGTTCTTC.

The genes are TRBV29-1 and TRBJ2-1; 8 bases line up with TRBD2. Germline loops: CDR1 SQVTM, CDR2 ANQGSEA. V was clipped by 8 bases and J by 4 bases; unmatched bases: 13. This CDR3 has 15 amino acids. The CDR3 coding sequence is TGCAGCACCGGGGGGGGGACTAGGGGATACAATGAGCAGTTCTTC. Encoded protein: CSTGGGTRGYNEQFF.

The rearrangement joins TRBV27 to TRBJ1-2; D might be TRBD1 (5 bases). CDR3 size: 14 residues. Between the trimmed V and J ends, which lost 5 bases and 3 bases, there was a span of 13 bases. The germline gives CDR1 MNHEY, CDR2 SMNVEV (reference sequence). The CDR3 DNA follows: TGTGCCAGCAGTCGGGGGGGAAGTTACTATGGCTACACCTTC. Translated: CASSRGGSYYGYTF.

In DNA, the CDR3 is TGTGCCAGCAGTTCAAGAAGGACAGACAACACCGGGGAGCTGTTTTTT. Its protein product is CASSSRRTDNTGELFF. The chain couples TRBV28 to TRBJ2-2, with D perhaps matching TRBD1 (6 bases). V was pared by 4 bases and J by 2 bases, with 14 bases between. The CDR3 length is 16 residues. CDR1 is MDHEN, CDR2 SYDVKM, per germline.

This chain connects TRBV6-1 to TRBJ1-2; 8 nucleotides line up with TRBD1. Germline-derived CDR1 and CDR2 are MNHNS and SASEGT. The CDR3 loop spans 14 amino acids. V was pared by 6 bases and J by 4 bases, with 7 bases of the junction left unmatched. The CDR3 region is CASSSTGTGYGYTF. Here the CDR3 DNA reads TGTGCCAGCAGCTCTACCGGGACAGGCTATGGCTACACCTTC.

V gene TRBV2 combines with J gene TRBJ1-2; no clear D gene. The ends were cut back, 1 base at V and 8 bases at J, with 14 bases in the middle. The CDR3 runs to 14 residues. Germline V CDR1 and CDR2: SNHLY, FYNNEI. CDR3 nucleotide sequence: TGTGCCAGCAGTGAAGAGGACCGGGGTCGGGGCTACACCTTC. Translating gives CASSEEDRGRGYTF.

The V and J genes are TRBV9 and TRBJ2-6; possible D gene TRBD2, 7 bases. V dropped 3 bases and J dropped 2 bases, with 9 bases sitting between them. This CDR3 spans 15 amino acids. Germline values: CDR1 SGDLS, CDR2 YYNGEE. In DNA, the CDR3 is TGTGCCAGCAGCGGAGGGGGGGCTGGGGCCAACGTCCTGACTTTC. Translated: CASSGGGAGANVLTF.

The chain joins TRBV9 to TRBJ2-2; 8 bases agree with TRBD1. Trimming at V came to 3 bases and at J to 4 bases, leaving 2 bases not matched to a gene. The CDR3 totals 14 residues. Germline CDR1 is SGDLS and CDR2 is YYNGEE. The CDR3 spells CASSGRGLTGELFF. CDR3 nucleotide sequence: TGTGCCAGCAGCGGCAGGGGGCTCACCGGGGAGCTGTTTTTT.

The table lists this clone with a few counts. The rearrangement uses TRBV7-6 and TRBJ2-5, with D maybe TRBD2 (6 bases). The germline CDR1 and CDR2 sequences are SGHVS and FNYEAQ. The CDR3 spans 13 residues. V was shortened by 1 base and J by 10 bases, with 13 bases between the two germline ends. CDR3 sequence reads: CASSLVEQGGQYF. The CDR3 coding sequence is TGTGCCAGCAGCTTAGTGGAGCAGGGAGGCCAGTACTTC.

This clone was seen only once. The chain couples TRBV23-1 to TRBJ2-7; the match to TRBD2 covers 8 bases. TRBV23-1 qualifies as an ORF whose function is uncertain. CDR3 length: 14 residues. The ends lost 8 bases at V and 3 bases at J; junction bases unmatched: 9. This CDR3 reads CASHRGGVNYEQYF. DNA of the CDR3: TGCGCCAGCCACCGGGGGGGGGTGAACTACGAGCAGTACTTC.

Here the CDR3 DNA reads TGTGCCAGCAGTTACTCCCTCGGAGAGGGGGCGATGTTCTTC. Translation: CASSYSLGEGAMFF. The chain links TRBV6-5 to TRBJ2-1; 7 bases are a match to TRBD1. This CDR3 is 14 amino acids long. The germline V gene encodes CDR1 MNHEY and CDR2 SVGAGI. J lost 15 bases, V lost 0 bases, and 11 bases had no gene match.

The V and J genes are TRBV28 and TRBJ1-5; perhaps TRBD1 as D (5 bases). With 6 bases removed from V and 4 bases from J, the gap between germline ends came to 16 bases. The germline V gene has CDR1 MDHEN and CDR2 SYDVKM. CDR3 length: 15 residues. CDR3 nucleotides: TGTGCCAGCAGGGCCGAGGACATATTAAATCAGCCCCAGCATTTT. Residues: CASRAEDILNQPQHF.

This chain joins TRBV5-1 and TRBJ2-3; maybe TRBD2 (6 bases). The germline V gene encodes CDR1 SGHRS and CDR2 YFSETQ. The length of the CDR3 is 17 residues. Trimming took off 0 bases at V and 9 bases at J, with 23 bases between the two ends. This CDR3 is CASSLGGGRPNTDTQYF. DNA for the CDR3: TGCGCCAGCAGCTTGGGTGGGGGGAGGCCCAACACTGACACGCAGTATTTT.

The chain recombines TRBV7-8 with TRBJ2-3, with D possibly being TRBD2 (5 bases). V dropped 3 bases and J dropped 6 bases, with 13 bases sitting between them. The CDR3 is 14 amino acids. CDR1 is SGHVS, CDR2 FQNEAQ, per germline. CDR3 amino acids: CASSFPGRTDTQYF. Written as DNA, the CDR3 is TGTGCCAGCAGCTTCCCGGGAAGGACGGATACGCAGTATTTT.

The chain employs TRBV19 and TRBJ2-1; TRBD1 agrees at 7 bases. The trim removed 7 bases at V and 7 bases at J, leaving 13 bases unmatched. In germline, CDR1 is LNHDA, CDR2 SQIVND (reference sequence). The CDR3 covers 15 residues. The CDR3 sequence is CASKPTGVGGNEQFF. In DNA form, the CDR3 reads TGTGCCAGTAAGCCCACAGGGGTGGGTGGGAATGAGCAGTTCTTC.